Following are 26 T cell receptor beta chains from one sample sequenced in a study of T cells in women clearing cervical HPV infection. Method: immunoSEQ multiplex PCR; TCRdb's copy keeps in-frame clones and lacks some. Its table lists tens of thousands of clones. Sequenced material: blood buffy coat. Receptor source: a woman between 18 and 69 years old with a cervical HPV16 infection that either progressed to CIN3+ or cleared (not recorded which).

The CDR3 protein is CSARASEGGFTEAFF. The CDR3 bases that were read are TGCAGTGCTAGAGCGTCTGAAGGGGGCTTCACTGAA. The chain has TRBV20-1 and TRBJ1-1; 7 bases align to TRBD1. The read ends 3 residues early relative to the CDR3; the germline J gene fills the gap. CDR3 size: 15 residues. Germline loops: CDR1 DFQATT, CDR2 SNEGSKA (reference sequence). The V and J ends lost 1 base and 4 bases, in that order; junction bases with no gene match: 9.

As concerns this clone: The CDR3 extends 3 residues past the end of the read, so its final part is completed from the germline J gene. The chain couples TRBV19 to TRBJ2-4; TRBD1 aligns across 8 bases. This CDR3 has 16 amino acids. Germline CDR1 is LNHDA and CDR2 is SQIVND (reference sequence). CDR3 sequence: CASSIDGTGPYYGQYF. The CDR3 bases that were read are TGTGCCAGTAGTATAGATGGGACAGGTCCTTACTATGGT.

About this clone itself: The CDR3 extends 3 residues past the end of the read, so its final part is completed from the germline J gene. The rearrangement joins TRBV7-9 to TRBJ1-1; a possible D gene is TRBD1 (5 bases). Germline values: CDR1 SEHNR, CDR2 FQNEAQ (reference sequence). V was shortened by 10 bases and J by 1 base, with 10 bases between the two germline ends. The CDR3 extends over 12 amino acids. CDR3 in amino acids: CATYRGNTEAFF. The DNA read from the CDR3 is TGTGCCACCTATAGGGGGAACACTGAA.

On this clone: The read ends 3 residues before the CDR3 terminus; that terminus is restored from the germline J gene. This chain uses TRBV7-2 with TRBJ2-1, with unresolved D. The CDR3 length is 15 residues. Germline-derived CDR1 and CDR2 are SGHTA and FQGNSA. V shed 5 bases and J shed 2 bases, with 13 bases lying between them. The CDR3 here is CASSPPGSPYNEQFF. The CDR3 DNA, read in part, is TGTGCCAGCAGCCCTCCTGGCAGTCCCTACAATGAG. Full variable domain (missing parts from reference TRBV7-2 and TRBJ2-1): GAGVSQSPSNKVTEKGKDVELRCDPISGHTALYWYRQSLGQGLEFLIYFQGNSAPDKSGLPSDRFSAERTGGSVSTLTIQRTQQEDSAVYLCASSPPGSPYNEQFFGPGTRLTVL.

In regard to this clone: The sequenced fragment ends 3 residues before the CDR3 boundary, so the rest is inferred from the germline J gene. The chain carries TRBV7-9 and TRBJ2-3; D call uncertain. The V gene's germline CDR1 is SEHNR and CDR2 FQNEAQ (reference sequence). The CDR3 loop spans 14 amino acids. CDR3 region: CASSSPSSNQPQYF. The CDR3 DNA, read in part, is TGTGCCAGCAGCTCCCCTAGTAGCAATCAGCCG.

A word on this clone: The read stops 3 residues short of the end of the CDR3; the missing end is completed from the germline J gene. The same CDR3 arises from other DNA sequences in this sample as well. J is TRBJ1-3 and V is TRBV30, with D tentatively TRBD1 (6 bases). The germline V gene encodes CDR1 GTSNPN and CDR2 SVGIG (reference sequence). V was cut by 4 bases and J by 3 bases, with 16 bases left in between. There are 15 residues in the CDR3. The part of the CDR3 DNA that was read is TGTGCCTGGAATCGCATCGGGACACTTGGAAACACC. Protein product: CAWNRIGTLGNT. The complete CDR3 sequence is CAWNRIGTLGNTIYF.

As regards this clone: Read sequence stops 3 residues before the CDR3 end, and the germline J gene provides the missing end. The chain couples TRBV2 to TRBJ1-4; TRBD1 matches at 8 bases. Per germline, CDR1 SNHLY and CDR2 FYNNEI. V trimming: 2 bases; J trimming: 8 bases; junction bases outside the gene matches: 4. The length of the CDR3 is 14 residues. CDR3 sequence: CASSESWTGEKLFF. The CDR3 DNA, read in part, is TGTGCCAGCAGTGAAAGTTGGACAGGGGAAAAA.

Notes on this clone: The read finishes 3 residues shy of the CDR3 end, and the germline J gene is used to complete it. This chain joins TRBV4-1 and TRBJ2-6; TRBD2 aligns across 10 bases. J gave up 0 bases and V 2 bases, and 4 bases lay outside the gene matches. The CDR3 length is 18 residues. Germline V gene sequence: CDR1 MGHRA, CDR2 YSYEKL. CDR3 loop: CASSQTSGGASGANVLTF. The part of the CDR3 DNA that was read is TGCGCCAGCAGCCAAACGAGCGGGGGGGCCTCTGGGGCCAACGTC.

On this clone itself: The missing CDR3 end, 3 residues past where the read stops, is filled in from the germline J gene. The chain employs TRBV11-2 and TRBJ2-5; 9 nucleotides match TRBD2. V trimming: 6 bases; J trimming: 5 bases; junction bases outside the gene matches: 7. CDR3 length: 14 amino acids. Germline-derived CDR1 and CDR2 are SGHAT and FQNNGV. The CDR3 sequence is CASSWRGGGETQYF. CDR3 DNA, as far as it was read: TGTGCCAGCAGTTGGCGGGGGGGCGGGGAGACC.

In regard to this clone: The CDR3 goes on 3 residues after the read ends, and that part is filled in from the germline J gene. The chain has TRBV20-1 and TRBJ2-7; 7 nucleotides align to TRBD1. Trimming took 5 bases from V and 3 from J; bases not matched to a gene: 7. The CDR3 is 13 residues long. Germline V CDR1 and CDR2: DFQATT, SNEGSKA (reference sequence). The chain's CDR3 is CSAATTGNYEQYF. The CDR3 bases that were read are TGCAGTGCTGCAACGACAGGGAACTACGAG.

Turning to this clone: The sequence runs out 3 residues before the end of the CDR3; the remainder is reconstructed from the germline J gene. The J gene is TRBJ2-3, the V gene TRBV7-8; TRBD1 might be the D (6 bases). CDR3 length: 15 amino acids. Trimming pared 6 bases from V and 5 bases from J, leaving 18 bases between. CDR1 is SGHVS, CDR2 FQNEAQ, per germline. The chain's CDR3 is CASSLTGDSGDTQYF. Partial CDR3 DNA: TGTGCCAGCAGTTTGACAGGCGACTCGGGAGATACG.

As concerns this clone: The read finishes 3 residues shy of the CDR3 end, and the germline J gene is used to complete it. The chain is built from TRBV30 and TRBJ1-1; maybe TRBD1 (6 bases). The V gene lost 1 base and the J gene lost 7 bases, with 10 bases spanning the gap. This CDR3 is built from 12 residues. Germline-derived CDR1 and CDR2 are GTSNPN and SVGIG (reference sequence). The CDR3 bases that were read are TGTGCCTGGAGTGCCACAGGGATTGAA. Translation gives CAWSATGIE. The CDR3, in full, reads CAWSATGIEAFF.

A remark on this clone: Its ends do not fully match the called genes, so a read error is possible. The read ends 3 residues early relative to the CDR3; the germline J gene fills the gap. The J gene is TRBJ1-2, the V gene TRBV6-1, with a weak D call TRBD1 (6 bases). The CDR3 sequence is 14 residues long. CDR1 and CDR2 (germline): MNHNS, SASEGT. The DNA read from the CDR3 is TGTGCCAGCAGCGAAGCGGGGGGGCCCTACGAC. It translates to CASSEAGGPYD. The full CDR3 protein is CASSEAGGPYDYTF.

To note about this clone: The read terminates 3 residues ahead of where the CDR3 ends, so the germline J gene completes it. The chain uses TRBV10-3 and TRBJ1-1, with 10 bases lining up with TRBD1. From germline, CDR1 is ENHRY and CDR2 SYGVKD. The CDR3 covers 14 residues. The CDR3 region is CAISVATGGDGAFF. The CDR3 bases that were read are TGTGCCATCAGTGTCGCGACAGGGGGCGACGGA.

To note about this clone: The read gets to within 3 residues of the CDR3 end, and the germline J gene fills in the rest. The chain is built from TRBV2 and TRBJ1-2, with D possibly matching TRBD1 (6 bases). The V end lost 4 bases, the J end lost 4 bases, and 13 bases lay between the germline ends. Germline V gene lookup returns CDR1 SNHLY and CDR2 FYNNEI. This CDR3 region has 14 residues. This CDR3 is CASSVRGVVYGYTF. The sequenced part of the CDR3 DNA is TGTGCCAGCAGTGTCAGGGGCGTGGTCTATGGC.

For this clone: The sequenced fragment ends 3 residues before the CDR3 boundary, so the rest is inferred from the germline J gene. The chain joins TRBV2 to TRBJ2-6; D perhaps matches TRBD1 (6 bases). Germline CDR1 is SNHLY and CDR2 is FYNNEI. The V end was cut by 8 bases, the J end by 1 base, with 9 bases between. The CDR3 runs to 14 residues. CDR3 DNA (partial): TGTGCCAGCCGTACAGGGTCTGGGGCCAACGTC. It codes for CASRTGSGANV. The CDR3 as a whole reads CASRTGSGANVLTF.

Details on this clone: The read terminates 3 residues before the CDR3 end, so the remaining end is supplied by the germline J gene. The chain is built from TRBV12-3 or TRBV12-4 and TRBJ2-1; D not certain. The CDR3 length is 15 residues. V was pared by 2 bases and J by 3 bases, with 11 bases between. The CDR3 sequence is CASSLLDSFYNEQFF. The DNA read from the CDR3 is TGTGCCAGCAGTTTACTCGACTCATTCTACAATGAG.

Here the CDR3 reads CATRQPGNEKLFF. The sequenced CDR3 bases are TGTGCCACCAGACAACCTGGTAATGAAAAA. The J gene is TRBJ1-4, the V gene TRBV10-3; no definite D call. The read stops 3 residues short of the end of the CDR3; the missing end is completed from the germline J gene. The CDR3 extends over 13 amino acids. The germline V gene has CDR1 ENHRY and CDR2 SYGVKD. Trimming left V 10 bases short and J 4 bases short, with 13 bases between.

CDR3 protein: CAIPGLAGNNEQFF. CDR3 DNA, as far as it was read: TGTGCCATCCCGGGGCTAGCGGGCAACAATGAG. This rearrangement joins TRBV7-9 to TRBJ2-1, with 8 bases lining up with TRBD2. With the read ending 3 residues before the CDR3 end, the germline J gene is used to fill in that end. CDR3 length: 14 residues. Trimming took 10 bases from V and 5 from J; bases not matched to a gene: 10. Germline V CDR1 and CDR2: SEHNR, FQNEAQ (reference sequence).

Note on this clone: The read gets to within 3 residues of the CDR3 end, and the germline J gene fills in the rest. V is TRBV6-2 or TRBV6-3 and J is TRBJ2-7; no clear D gene. CDR3 length equals 11 residues. The germline CDR1 and CDR2 sequences are MNHEY and SVGEGT. The V gene lost 5 bases and the J gene lost 6 bases, with 8 bases spanning the gap. The CDR3 loop is CASSNLGEQYF. The DNA read from the CDR3 is TGTGCCAGCAGTAACCTAGGCGAG.

In the case of this clone: The read finishes 3 residues shy of the CDR3 end, and the germline J gene is used to complete it. The rearrangement joins TRBV7-3 to TRBJ2-5; 8 positions agree with TRBD1. V shed 5 bases, J shed 2 bases, and the junction held 7 bases outside the gene matches. The CDR3 runs to 15 residues. Germline loops: CDR1 SGHTA, CDR2 FQGTGA. CDR3 DNA (partial): TGTGCCAGCAGCCCAGGGACAGGAGTACAAGAGACC. Protein: CASSPGTGVQET. The full-length CDR3 reads as CASSPGTGVQETQYF.

Worth noting for this clone: The read terminates 3 residues ahead of where the CDR3 ends, so the germline J gene completes it. This chain joins TRBV2 and TRBJ2-5, with a tentative D call TRBD2 (7 bases). Trimming cost V 7 bases and J 6 bases, with 15 bases left between them. CDR1 is SNHLY, CDR2 FYNNEI, per germline. The CDR3 has 13 residues. Partial CDR3 DNA: TGTGCCAGCAACGTCGGGGGGCAAAAGACC. It codes for CASNVGGQKT. The whole CDR3 sequence reads CASNVGGQKTQYF. Full variable domain (remainder filled in from reference TRBV2 and TRBJ2-5): EPEVTQTPSHQVTQMGQEVILRCVPISNHLYFYWYRQILGQKVEFLVSFYNNEISEKSEIFDDQFSVERPDGSNFTLKIRSTKLEDSAMYFCASNVGGQKTQYFGPGTRLLVL.

A word on this clone: The read terminates 3 residues before the CDR3 end, so the remaining end is supplied by the germline J gene. This rearrangement joins TRBV7-9 to TRBJ1-2; D not certain. CDR3 length: 12 amino acids. Per the germline V gene, CDR1 is SEHNR and CDR2 is FQNEAQ (reference sequence). CDR3 DNA, as far as it was read: TGTGCCAGCAGCCCCATTTACAATGAC. As protein: CASSPIYND. The CDR3 as a whole reads CASSPIYNDYTF.

Turning to this clone: The read is 3 residues too short to cover the CDR3 end, so that end is filled in from the germline J gene. The rearrangement uses TRBV7-2 and TRBJ1-1, with D uncertain. The CDR3 runs 13 residues. CDR1 is SGHTA and CDR2 is FQGNSA in the germline V gene. The sequenced part of the CDR3 DNA is TGTGCCAGCAGCTTAAGGGCCTCGAGGGAA. It translates to CASSLRASRE. The CDR3, in full, reads CASSLRASREAFF.

Points on this clone: The read halts 3 residues ahead of the CDR3 end, with the missing end drawn from the germline J gene. The chain is built from TRBV5-5 and TRBJ2-7, with a possible D match to TRBD1 (6 bases). The CDR3 runs 15 residues. Trimming removed 1 base from V and 3 bases from J, with 14 bases in between. Germline values: CDR1 SGHKS, CDR2 YYEKEE (reference sequence). The chain's CDR3 is CASSLTRQALYEQYF. The sequenced CDR3 bases are TGTGCCAGCAGCTTGACTAGACAGGCCCTCTACGAG.

Concerning this clone: From the germline J gene comes the end of the CDR3, since the read stops 3 residues before it. The rearrangement links TRBV20-1 to TRBJ2-3; weak D call: TRBD1 (5 bases). CDR3 size: 14 residues. Germline lookup yields CDR1 DFQATT and CDR2 SNEGSKA (reference sequence). The CDR3 bases that were read are TGCAGTGCTAGAGGAGACAGATCACAAGAGACG. Translating gives CSARGDRSQET. The CDR3 in its entirety is CSARGDRSQETQYF.